This is a list of T cell receptor beta chains from one sample in a study of CD4 T cells in relation to SARS-CoV-2 and coronaviruses. TCRdb's copy holds only in-frame clones and misses some; the assay was immunoSEQ multiplex PCR. The table records fewer than 25,000 clones, around four fifths of them present only once. Antigens of these TCRs are unknown. The source material was CD4+ T cells from PBMCs, cultured in vitro. Receptors originate from a human donor in good health. Each CDR3 is given with its conserved first and last residue. The D gene is left open where the match is weak. Some rows have no size entry. The others give once, few or many, or a class for an expanded clone.

TRBJ2-7 15 NA TRBD1 TRBV19 TGTGCCAGTAGTAGCACCCCGGGACAGGGGTACGAGCAGTACTTC CASSSTPGQGYEQYF
TRBJ2-7 13 NA TRBD2 TRBV10-2 TGCGCCAGCAGGGGACTAGCGGACTACGAGCAGTACTTC CASRGLADYEQYF
TRBJ2-7 15 NA NA TRBV19 TGTGCCAGTAGTATAGGAGGAGTTCCTTCCTACGAGCAGTACTTC CASSIGGVPSYEQYF
TRBJ1-5 14 NA NA TRBV12-5 TGTGCTAGTAGGAGAGATGGCGGCAATCAGCCCCAGCATTTT CASRRDGGNQPQHF
TRBJ2-7 13 once NA TRBV11-2 TGTGCCAGCAGCAATGGGGCCGGCTACGAGCAGTACTTC CASSNGAGYEQYF
TRBJ2-3 15 NA NA TRBV6-5 TGTGCCAGCGGGTTAGGAGGGATAAGCACAGATACGCAGTATTTT CASGLGGISTDTQYF
TRBJ2-7 11 NA NA TRBV2 TGTGCCAGCGGCCCCCGGAACGAGCAGTACTTC CASGPRNEQYF
TRBJ2-7 14 NA NA TRBV5-1 TGCGCCAGCAGCTTCCCAGGGACGGGATACGAGCAGTACTTC CASSFPGTGYEQYF
TRBJ2-1 15 NA NA TRBV5-5 TGTGCCAGCAGCTTGGAGGCACCACTCTCGGATGAGCAGTTCTTC CASSLEAPLSDEQFF
TRBJ1-1 13 NA NA TRBV7-9 TGTGCCAGCAGCTTTCGGCTGGACACTGAAGCTTTCTTT CASSFRLDTEAFF
TRBJ2-7 14 NA NA TRBV5-1 TGCGCCAGCAGCTTGGAGCCGGACCCCTACGAGCAGTACTTC CASSLEPDPYEQYF
TRBJ2-7 11 medium-sized NA TRBV11-2 TGTGCCAGCAGCTTAGACTACGAGCAGTACTTC CASSLDYEQYF
TRBJ2-3 15 NA TRBD1 TRBV15 TGTGCCACCAGCAAGGGACAGGGGGCCGCAGATACGCAGTATTTT CATSKGQGAADTQYF
TRBJ2-1 12 few TRBD1 TRBV11-2 TGTGCCAGCAGCCCAGGGACAGCTGAGCAGTTCTTC CASSPGTAEQFF
TRBJ2-4 15 NA TRBD1 TRBV18 TGTGCCAGCTCACCAGGGAGGACAGGGCAAGGCATTCAGTACTTC CASSPGRTGQGIQYF
TRBJ2-2 14 NA NA TRBV7-9 TGTGCCAGCAGCCCAGGTGGGAGCACCGGGGAGCTGTTTTTT CASSPGGSTGELFF
TRBJ2-1 12 NA NA TRBV30 TGTGCCTGGAGTGTATCCCAAGGTGAGCAGTTCTTC CAWSVSQGEQFF
TRBJ2-1 13 NA TRBD2 TRBV6-5 TGTGCCAGCAGTACCCGGGGGGTATTAGAGCAGTTCTTC CASSTRGVLEQFF
TRBJ1-2 13 NA NA TRBV7-2 TGTGCCAGCAGGACCTACAGGCACTATGGCTACACCTTC CASRTYRHYGYTF
TRBJ1-5 13 NA NA TRBV14 TGTGCCAGCAGCCAAGATCACGGTCAGCCCCAGCATTTT CASSQDHGQPQHF
TRBJ2-7 15 NA NA TRBV28 TGTGCCAGCATCCCGGGGACGGGTAGCTCCTACGAGCAGTACTTC CASIPGTGSSYEQYF
TRBJ2-4 14 NA NA TRBV11-2 TGTGCCAGCACTCTCGCCCTAGCCAAAAACATTCAGTACTTC CASTLALAKNIQYF
TRBJ1-2 14 once NA TRBV28 TGTGCCAGCAGTTTAAGGGGGGCGATTTATGGCTACACCTTC CASSLRGAIYGYTF
TRBJ2-7 15 NA TRBD2 TRBV9 TGTGCCAGCAGCCCCTTAGCGGGAGGATCTGGAGAGCAGTACTTC CASSPLAGGSGEQYF
TRBJ2-7 14 NA TRBD2 TRBV5-6 TGTGCCAGCAGCTTGGGAGCGGGAGGGAACGAGCAGTACTTC CASSLGAGGNEQYF
TRBJ2-1 12 NA NA TRBV15 TGTGCCACCAGCGGGGACGGGGTTGAGCAGTTCTTC CATSGDGVEQFF
TRBJ1-4 14 NA TRBD1 TRBV12-5 TGTGCTACCCACCCCGGGACAGAGCCCGAAAAACTGTTTTTT CATHPGTEPEKLFF
TRBJ2-7 11 NA NA TRBV20-1 TGCAGTGCTGCATATAGCATCGAGCAGTACTTC CSAAYSIEQYF
TRBJ2-5 13 NA NA TRBV5-1 TGCGCCACCGCGCAATTAGTTCAAGAGACCCAGTACTTC CATAQLVQETQYF
TRBJ1-5 17 NA NA TRBV19 TGTGCCAGTAGTATACAGGGAGGGTTGTATGGCAATCAGCCCCAGCATTTT CASSIQGGLYGNQPQHF
TRBJ2-7 17 NA NA TRBV5-5 TGTGCCAGCAGCTTGGGGCCAGCTGGTTTAGGGGCCTACGAGCAGTACTTC CASSLGPAGLGAYEQYF
TRBJ2-7 13 few NA TRBV12-3/TRBV12-4 TGTGCCAGCAGTAGTTCGAGCTCCTACGAGCAGTACTTC CASSSSSSYEQYF
TRBJ1-4 13 NA NA TRBV5-5 TGTGCCAGCTGCGAGCAAAACGGTGAAAAACTGTTTTTT CASCEQNGEKLFF
TRBJ2-7 13 once NA TRBV7-3 TGTGCCAGCAGCTCAAGTACTTCTGCGGAGCAGTACTTC CASSSSTSAEQYF
TRBJ1-1 13 NA NA TRBV3-1/TRBV3-2 TGTGCCAGCAGCCAAAATACGCAGGGTCGCGCTTTCTTT CASSQNTQGRAFF
TRBJ2-7 9 NA NA TRBV12-3/TRBV12-4 TGTGCCAGGCACTCAAGAGCAGGTTTC CARHSRAGF
TRBJ1-1 16 NA NA TRBV18 TGTGCCAGCTCACCCTCGACAGCACTTCTGAACACTGAAGCTTTCTTT CASSPSTALLNTEAFF
TRBJ1-2 13 NA NA TRBV10-2 TGCGCCAGCAGTGACAGGACTAGTTATGGCTACACCTTC CASSDRTSYGYTF
TRBJ2-3 15 NA TRBD2 TRBV7-2 TGTGCCAGCAGCGTTCTAGCGGGAGCAGCAGATACGCAGTATTTT CASSVLAGAADTQYF
TRBJ2-6 16 NA TRBD2 TRBV19 TGTGCCAGTAGTAGGGCACGGGAGGCTGGGGCCAACGTCCTGACTTTC CASSRAREAGANVLTF
TRBJ1-3 15 NA NA TRBV18 TGTGCCAGCTCACCACCTTGGCAGGGTGGAAACACCATATATTTT CASSPPWQGGNTIYF
TRBJ1-1 16 NA NA TRBV9 TGTGCCAGCAGCGTAGCTGGGGGCTCGGGGTACACTGAAGCTTTCTTT CASSVAGGSGYTEAFF
TRBJ2-3 14 NA NA TRBV2 TGTGCCACCATCACGGGAGTACCCTCAGATACGCAGTATTTT CATITGVPSDTQYF
TRBJ2-1 13 few TRBD2 TRBV5-1 TGCGCCAGCAACCGGGAGGCTCTCAATGAGCAGTTCTTC CASNREALNEQFF
TRBJ1-5 11 NA NA TRBV2 TGTGCCAGCAGTGGCCACGCCAGCCAGCATTTT CASSGHASQHF
TRBJ1-2 21 NA TRBD1 TRBV9 TGTGCCGGCTCTTGTCCTTCTGACATAGAGACAGGGGGAGGCCTTCACTATGGCTACACCTTC CAGSCPSDIETGGGLHYGYTF
TRBJ2-1 12 NA NA TRBV11-2 TGTGCCAGCAGCCACGAAAGGGGAGAGCAGTTCTTC CASSHERGEQFF
TRBJ2-2 14 NA NA TRBV19 TGTGCCAGTACCGAGGAGCGATTCACCGGGGAGCTGTTTTTT CASTEERFTGELFF
TRBJ1-2 13 NA NA TRBV3-1/TRBV3-2 TGTGCCAGCAGCCGAGAGGACTCTAGTGGCTACACCTTC CASSREDSSGYTF
TRBJ2-6 18 NA TRBD1 TRBV4-1 TGCGCCAGCAGCTCCACAGGGGCGGGTGTCTCTGGGGCCAACGTCCTGACTTTC CASSSTGAGVSGANVLTF
TRBJ1-5 16 NA NA TRBV19 TGTGCCAGTAGTAGGGCCCCGGGACAAGGAGATCAGCCCCAGCATTTT CASSRAPGQGDQPQHF
TRBJ1-4 15 NA NA TRBV7-2 TGTGCCAGCAGCTTAGTCCCGGGTGGGGATGAAAAACTGTTTTTT CASSLVPGGDEKLFF
TRBJ2-1 17 NA TRBD2 TRBV3-1/TRBV3-2 TGTGCCAGCAGCCAAGTGGGGGGTCTAGCGGAATACAATGAGCAGTTCTTC CASSQVGGLAEYNEQFF